This TCR beta chain emerged from a study of T-cell reconstitution after alpha-beta-depleted transplantation in children. A TCRbeta library incorporating unique molecular identifiers was prepared. TCRdb independently ran MiXCR on the PCR reads; one entry per CDR3 protein. The sample comprises 200,000 to 250,000 distinct CDR3 sequences, about a quarter of which are singletons, and roughly 2.7% rests with the top ten. Study-wide results and caveats: Once a year had passed after transplant, T-cell counts and diversity came mostly from newly produced T cells. As was reported, about two months after transplant, alpha-beta T cells came from several hundred expanded graft clones. The high TCRbeta diversity at day 60 in some patients came from surviving recipient T cells and thymic progenitors.

Turning to this clonotype: Its antigen remains unknown.

Per the germline V gene, CDR1 is DFQATT and CDR2 is SNEGSKA (reference sequence). This CDR3 has 11 amino acids. Trimming left V 5 bases short and J 5 bases short, with 9 bases between. This sequence originates from a girl aged 2-10 years with Fanconi anemia, due to receive a stem cell transplant. The rearrangement uses TRBV20-1 and TRBJ2-5; D might be TRBD2 (6 bases). The sample was PBMCs, taken before TCRalphabeta/CD19-depleted stem cell transplant. CDR3 nucleotide sequence: TGCAGTGCTTCGGACTACGAGACCCAGTACTTC. It is translated as CSASDYETQYF.